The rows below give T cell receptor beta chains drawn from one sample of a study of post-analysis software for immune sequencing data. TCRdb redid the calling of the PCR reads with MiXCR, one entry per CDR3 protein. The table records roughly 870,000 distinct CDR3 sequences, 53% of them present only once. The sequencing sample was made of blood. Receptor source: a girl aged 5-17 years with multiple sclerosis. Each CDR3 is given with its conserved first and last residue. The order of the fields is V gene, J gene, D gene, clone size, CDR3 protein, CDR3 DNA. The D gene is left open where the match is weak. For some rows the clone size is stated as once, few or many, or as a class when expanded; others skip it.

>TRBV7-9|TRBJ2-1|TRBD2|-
CASRGGLEGGEQFF
TGTGCCAGCAGAGGGGGACTAGAAGGAGGTGAGCAGTTCTTC
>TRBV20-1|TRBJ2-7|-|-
CSARGQVTYEQYF
TGCAGTGCTAGAGGACAGGTCACCTACGAGCAGTACTTC
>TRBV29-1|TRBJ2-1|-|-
CSVEKVGLYNEQFF
TGCAGCGTTGAAAAGGTGGGGCTTTACAATGAGCAGTTCTTC
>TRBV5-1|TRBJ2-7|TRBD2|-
CASSLAQRDPYEQYF
TGCGCCAGCAGCTTGGCCCAGCGGGATCCCTACGAGCAGTACTTC
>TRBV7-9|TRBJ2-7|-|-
CASSPLGRGFSSYEQYF
TGTGCCAGCAGCCCGCTTGGCAGGGGCTTTTCTTCCTACGAGCAGTACTTC
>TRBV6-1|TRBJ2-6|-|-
CASSPRRAPGRGANVLTF
TGTGCCAGCAGTCCCCGAAGAGCACCAGGGAGAGGGGCCAACGTCCTGACTTTC
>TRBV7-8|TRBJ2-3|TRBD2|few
CASSSKAGLAGTSTDTQYF
TGTGCCAGCAGCTCCAAAGCGGGACTAGCGGGAACTAGCACAGATACGCAGTATTTT
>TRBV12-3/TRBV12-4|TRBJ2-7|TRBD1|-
CASSYEGAYEQYF
TGTGCCAGCAGTTACGAGGGGGCGTACGAGCAGTACTTC
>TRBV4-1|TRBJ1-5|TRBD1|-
CASSQGQTDQPQHF
TGCGCCAGCAGCCAGGGACAGACCGATCAGCCCCAGCATTTT
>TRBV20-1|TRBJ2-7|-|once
CSASGGRSYEQYF
TGCAGTGCTAGCGGGGGCCGCTCCTACGAGCAGTACTTC
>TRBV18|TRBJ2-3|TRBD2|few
CASSPGSGRATDTQYF
TGTGCCAGCTCACCAGGAAGCGGGAGGGCGACCGATACGCAGTATTTT
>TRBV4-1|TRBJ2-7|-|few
CASSQEGTAAAEQYF
TGCGCCAGCAGCCAAGAAGGGACTGCGGCCGCCGAGCAGTACTTC
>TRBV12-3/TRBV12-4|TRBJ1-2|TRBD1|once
CASRSAGTGGYGYTF
TGTGCCAGCAGGTCAGCCGGGACAGGGGGCTATGGCTACACCTTC
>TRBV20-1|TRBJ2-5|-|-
CGWGYPPETQYF
TGCGGATGGGGGTACCCCCCGGAGACCCAGTACTTC
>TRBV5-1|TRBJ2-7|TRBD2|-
CASSLRGLAEIYEQYF
TGCGCCAGCAGCTTACGTGGTCTAGCGGAAATATACGAGCAGTACTTC
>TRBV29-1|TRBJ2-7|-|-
CSVGRRRSSYEQYF
TGCAGCGTTGGGAGAAGACGGAGCTCCTACGAGCAGTACTTC
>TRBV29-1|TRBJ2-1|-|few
CSVEGKGTLSEQFF
TGCAGCGTTGAAGGCAAGGGTACCTTATCTGAGCAGTTCTTC
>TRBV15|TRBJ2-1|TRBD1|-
CATSRGTGGQFF
TGTGCCACCAGCAGAGGGACAGGGGGGCAGTTCTTC
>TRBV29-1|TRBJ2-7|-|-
CSVGQDSYEQYF
TGCAGCGTTGGACAGGACTCCTACGAGCAGTACTTC
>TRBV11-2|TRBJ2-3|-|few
CASSSPTLSLGDTQYF
TGTGCCAGCAGCTCCCCGACTCTGAGCCTTGGAGATACGCAGTATTTT
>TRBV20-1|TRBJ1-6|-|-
CSAREEGNSPLHF
TGCAGTGCTAGAGAAGAGGGCAACTCACCCCTCCACTTT
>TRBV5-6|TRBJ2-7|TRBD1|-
CASSWGQGAPYEQYF
TGTGCCAGCAGCTGGGGACAGGGCGCTCCCTACGAGCAGTACTTC
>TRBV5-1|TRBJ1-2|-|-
CASTLASGYGYTF
TGCGCCAGCACCCTCGCTTCAGGCTATGGCTACACCTTC
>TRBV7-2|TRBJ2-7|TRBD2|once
CASRPAGYEQYF
TGTGCCAGCCGCCCAGCGGGATACGAGCAGTACTTC
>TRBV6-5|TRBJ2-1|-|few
CASINSYNEQFF
TGTGCCAGCATTAACTCCTACAATGAGCAGTTCTTC
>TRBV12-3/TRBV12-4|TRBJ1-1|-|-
CASTFPRVSTEAFF
TGTGCCAGCACCTTCCCAAGGGTAAGCACTGAAGCTTTCTTT
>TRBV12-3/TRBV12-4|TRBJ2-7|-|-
CASAGDSYEQYF
TGTGCCAGCGCAGGGGACTCCTACGAGCAGTACTTC
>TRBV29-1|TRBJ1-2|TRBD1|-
CSVGRQTGGRGYTF
TGCAGCGTTGGGCGACAGACAGGGGGCAGAGGCTACACCTTC
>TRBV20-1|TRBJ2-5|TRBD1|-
CSAQQGQQETQYF
TGCAGTGCTCAACAGGGACAGCAAGAGACCCAGTACTTC
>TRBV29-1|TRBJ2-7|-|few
CSVEPGQYF
TGCAGCGTTGAACCCGGGCAGTACTTC
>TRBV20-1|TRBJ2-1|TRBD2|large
CSARDLAGGTPHEQFF
TGCAGTGCTAGAGACCTAGCGGGAGGAACCCCACATGAGCAGTTCTTC
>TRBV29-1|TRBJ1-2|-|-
CSVGTPGTLVSYGYTF
TGCAGCGTTGGGACCCCCGGGACGTTAGTTTCCTATGGCTACACCTTC
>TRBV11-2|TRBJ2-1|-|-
CASSPYGRVDNEQFF
TGTGCCAGCAGCCCCTACGGGAGAGTCGACAATGAGCAGTTCTTC
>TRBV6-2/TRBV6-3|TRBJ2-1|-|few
CASRPGWGNEQFF
TGTGCCAGCAGGCCTGGATGGGGAAATGAGCAGTTCTTC
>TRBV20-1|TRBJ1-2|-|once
CSASRELEGYTF
TGCAGTGCTAGTAGAGAGCTCGAGGGCTACACCTTC
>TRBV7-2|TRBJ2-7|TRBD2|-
CASRTSGGASYEQYF
TGTGCCAGCAGAACTAGCGGGGGGGCGTCCTACGAGCAGTACTTC
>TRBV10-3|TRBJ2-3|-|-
CAIRGSMDTQYF
TGTGCCATCAGGGGTTCGATGGATACGCAGTATTTT
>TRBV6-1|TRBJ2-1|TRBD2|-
CASSAGAGGTYNEQFF
TGTGCCAGCAGTGCCGGAGCGGGAGGCACCTACAATGAGCAGTTCTTC
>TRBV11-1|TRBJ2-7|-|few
CASSSETGSYEQYF
TGTGCCAGCAGCTCCGAGACAGGCTCCTACGAGCAGTACTTC
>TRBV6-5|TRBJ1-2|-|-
CASSNENRGYYGYTF
TGTGCCAGCAGCAACGAGAATAGGGGATACTATGGCTACACCTTC
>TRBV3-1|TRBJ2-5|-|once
CASSLRDIQETQYF
TGTGCCAGCAGCCTCCGGGACATACAAGAGACCCAGTACTTC